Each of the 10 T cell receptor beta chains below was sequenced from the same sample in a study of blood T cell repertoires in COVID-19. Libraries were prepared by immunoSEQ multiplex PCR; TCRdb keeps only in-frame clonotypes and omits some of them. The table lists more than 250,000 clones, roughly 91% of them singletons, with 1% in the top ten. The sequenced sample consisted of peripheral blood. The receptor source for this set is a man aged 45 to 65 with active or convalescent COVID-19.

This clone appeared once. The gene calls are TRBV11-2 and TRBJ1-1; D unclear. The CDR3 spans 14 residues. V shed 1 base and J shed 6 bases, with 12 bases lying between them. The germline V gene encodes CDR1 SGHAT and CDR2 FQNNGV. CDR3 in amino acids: CASSLVRGPPEAFF. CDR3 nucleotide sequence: TGTGCCAGCAGCTTAGTCCGGGGTCCCCCTGAAGCTTTCTTT.

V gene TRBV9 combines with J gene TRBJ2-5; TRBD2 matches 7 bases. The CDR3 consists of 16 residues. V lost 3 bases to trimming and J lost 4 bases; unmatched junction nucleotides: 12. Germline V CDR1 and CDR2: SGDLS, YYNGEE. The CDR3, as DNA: TGTGCCAGCAGCGCCCCTATGGGGGGGTTAGGAGAGACCCAGTACTTC. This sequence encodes CASSAPMGGLGETQYF.

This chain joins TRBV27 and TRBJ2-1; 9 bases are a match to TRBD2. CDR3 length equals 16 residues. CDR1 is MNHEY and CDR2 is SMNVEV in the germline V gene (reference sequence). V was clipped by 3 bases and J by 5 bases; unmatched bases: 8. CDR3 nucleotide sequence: TGTGCCAGCAGTTTCCGAACTAGCGGGCTAAACAATGAGCAGTTCTTC. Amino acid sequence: CASSFRTSGLNNEQFF.

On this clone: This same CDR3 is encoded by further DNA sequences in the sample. The CDR3 protein is CASSPGAGGAFNEQFF. CDR3 DNA: TGTGCCAGCAGCCCCGGGGCGGGGGGGGCCTTCAATGAGCAGTTCTTC. The chain couples TRBV3-1 (or the pseudogene TRBV3-2) to TRBJ2-1; 9 bases map to TRBD2. This CDR3 region has 16 residues. Germline loops: CDR1 LGHDT, CDR2 YNNKEL (reference sequence). The ends lost 4 bases at V and 6 bases at J; junction bases unmatched: 10.

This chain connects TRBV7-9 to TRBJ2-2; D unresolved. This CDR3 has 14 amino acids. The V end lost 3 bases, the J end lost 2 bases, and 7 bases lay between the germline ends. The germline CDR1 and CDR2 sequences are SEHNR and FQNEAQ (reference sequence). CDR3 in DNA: TGTGCCAGCAGCTTTGGCTCTAACACCGGGGAGCTGTTTTTT. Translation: CASSFGSNTGELFF.

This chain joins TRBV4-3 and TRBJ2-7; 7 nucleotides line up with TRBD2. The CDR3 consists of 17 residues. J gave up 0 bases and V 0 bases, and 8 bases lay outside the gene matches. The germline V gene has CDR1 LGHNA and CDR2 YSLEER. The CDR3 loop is CASSQDVRGDLSYEQYF. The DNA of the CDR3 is TGCGCCAGCAGCCAAGATGTCCGGGGGGACCTCTCCTACGAGCAGTACTTC.

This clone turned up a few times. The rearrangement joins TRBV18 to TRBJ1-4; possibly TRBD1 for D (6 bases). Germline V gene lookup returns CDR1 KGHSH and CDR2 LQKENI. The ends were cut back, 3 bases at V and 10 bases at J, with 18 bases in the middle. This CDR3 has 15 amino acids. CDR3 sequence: CASSPLTGGSVKLFF. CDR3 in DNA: TGTGCCAGCTCACCGTTGACAGGAGGTAGCGTAAAACTGTTTTTT.

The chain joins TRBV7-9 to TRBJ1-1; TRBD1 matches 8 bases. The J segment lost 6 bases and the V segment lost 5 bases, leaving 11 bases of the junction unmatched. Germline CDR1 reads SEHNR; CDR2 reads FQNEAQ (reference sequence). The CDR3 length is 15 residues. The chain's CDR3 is CASSPKTGARAEAFF. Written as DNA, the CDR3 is TGTGCCAGCAGCCCAAAGACAGGGGCCAGGGCTGAAGCTTTCTTT.

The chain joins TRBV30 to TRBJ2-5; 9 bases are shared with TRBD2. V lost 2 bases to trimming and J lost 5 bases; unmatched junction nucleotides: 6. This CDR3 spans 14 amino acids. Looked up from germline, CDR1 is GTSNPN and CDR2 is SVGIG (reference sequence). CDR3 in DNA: TGTGCCTGGAGTAACCCAGCGGGGGGCGAGACCCAGTACTTC. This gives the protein CAWSNPAGGETQYF.

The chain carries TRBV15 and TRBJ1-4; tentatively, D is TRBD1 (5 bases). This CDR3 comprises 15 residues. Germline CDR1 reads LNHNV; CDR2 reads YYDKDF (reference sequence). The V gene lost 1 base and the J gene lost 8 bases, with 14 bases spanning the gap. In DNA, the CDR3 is TGTGCCACCAGCAGAGGAGGGCAGGGAGGCGAAAAACTGTTTTTT. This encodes CATSRGGQGGEKLFF.